This note documents a single T cell receptor (beta chain) sequence. This clonotype was seen a handful of times. Its cognate antigen has yet to be identified. No much larger clone is present one base from it, and per-base qualities are unavailable. These data come from a study of T-cell memory formation after mild COVID-19 (dated by TCRdb to the early 2020s). Study-wide context: Most TCR sequence clusters were specific to one of the two donors. In two donors, T-cell clones that expanded and contracted after mild COVID-19 were followed by sequencing TCRalpha and TCRbeta repertoires longitudinally. The cohort was made up of two young adult volunteers, one female and one male, who were previously healthy.

Ficoll-Paque density gradient centrifugation was the method used to isolate PBMCs. V drops 5 bases and J drops 9 bases, leaving 20 bases in between. The cysteine opens and the phenylalanine closes a CDR3 of 15 amino acids. Just the 45-base CDR3 DNA is kept, in frame starting at base 1. CDR1 and CDR2 are read off the germline V gene as SGHVS and FQNEAQ. The paper's findings and limits, for the study overall: Contracting CD4+ clones were found mainly in CM and EM memory subsets, while CD8+ clones were enriched in EMRA. The study covered only a couple of mild cases, and larger cohorts including severe cases with pre-infection samples were considered necessary. Some responding clones were detected in pre-infection memory, suggesting pre-existing cross-reactive memory T cells joined the SARS-CoV-2 response. SARS-CoV-2 specificity was not confirmed for the second-wave clones peaking on day 37. Balanced CD4/CD8 phenotypes were observed for clones contracting from day 15 to 85, whereas a bias towards CD4+ was observed for a second wave of clones expanding from day 15 to 37.

For sequencing, an Illumina NovaSeq 6000 was employed. cDNA libraries for TCRalpha and TCRbeta were prepared by 5'RACE using constant-segment primers, with sample barcodes and unique molecular identifiers added. RNA was extracted from every sample with Trizol reagent. Libraries were amplified in two PCR steps, with a second sample barcode and Illumina TruSeq adapters added in the second step. Sequencing of the libraries was done on an Illumina NovaSeq, producing 2 x 150 bp paired-end reads. The paper's processing steps were these. The reads were demultiplexed and collapsed into UMI-guided consensus sequences using migec v1.2.7. Using mixcr v2.1.11, the UMI consensuses were aligned to TRA and TRB V and J templates and assembled into clonotypes. A clonotype was counted as expanded or contracted only when both edgeR and NoisET called the clonotype significant, with the noise models trained on biological replicates. edgeR calls used a false discovery rate-adjusted p below 0.01 and a log2 fold-change threshold of 1. As an exploratory analysis of dynamics, max-normalized trajectories of the 1000 most abundant clonotypes were examined by PCA with hierarchical clustering. The CD4 or CD8 phenotype of responding clones was assigned using the separately sequenced CD4+ and CD8+ repertoires. Starting from the raw public reads, TCRdb applied fastp trimming at Q25, assembled clones with MiXCR and retained in-frame beta chains. Rows with a matching CDR3 protein are joined into one entry that keeps the most common DNA and genes. The V and J calls shown here were made by TCRdb, not taken from the authors' results. This sample is represented by 240,000 or so distinct CDR3 sequences; over 8.5% of them were singletons. The ten largest clonotypes hold approximately 20% of the sample.

The V and J segments used are TRBV7-8 and TRBJ2-1; perhaps TRBD2 is the D gene, with 5 bases matching. This TCR was sampled from a man aged 18-30 years who had mild COVID-19 (a few samples of this study predate the infection). The sample titles of this study are shuffled in the database, so cell type and time point are left out; the donor was told from shared clones. Sequenced material: PBMCs or a T cell subset sorted from them (not recorded which). CDR3 sequence: CASSPRGKSFAEQFF. In nucleotides, the sequence is TGTGCCAGCAGCCCAAGAGGGAAATCGTTTGCTGAGCAGTTCTTC.